Included here is one T cell receptor (beta chain) sequence, with context. Its specificity is unknown. The PCR ran on 60 Vbeta and 13 Jbeta primers. Some clones are missing from TCRdb's copy, which holds only in-frame ones; the method was immunoSEQ multiplex PCR. The data show approximately 100,000 clones, 60% to 85% seen once. Germline-derived CDR1 and CDR2 are LGHNT and FRNRAP. V gave up 1 base and J gave up 6 bases, with 8 bases separating them. CDR3 size: 13 residues. The entry originates in a study of cytomegalovirus exposure and HLA in healthy donors. General study findings and limits: Because they were indistinguishable, some V segments, including TRBV6-2 and TRBV6-3, were excluded.

Donors counted as nominally healthy when sampled, yet unrecorded immune exposures were likely. The sequenced sample was PBMCs. The V gene is TRBV12-5, the J gene TRBJ2-3, with D hard to call. The receptor's source is a man in his fifties or sixties in good health and CMV-seronegative. The CDR3 is CASGLALRDTQYF. The CDR3 DNA follows: TGTGCTAGTGGTTTGGCCCTGCGGGATACGCAGTATTTT.